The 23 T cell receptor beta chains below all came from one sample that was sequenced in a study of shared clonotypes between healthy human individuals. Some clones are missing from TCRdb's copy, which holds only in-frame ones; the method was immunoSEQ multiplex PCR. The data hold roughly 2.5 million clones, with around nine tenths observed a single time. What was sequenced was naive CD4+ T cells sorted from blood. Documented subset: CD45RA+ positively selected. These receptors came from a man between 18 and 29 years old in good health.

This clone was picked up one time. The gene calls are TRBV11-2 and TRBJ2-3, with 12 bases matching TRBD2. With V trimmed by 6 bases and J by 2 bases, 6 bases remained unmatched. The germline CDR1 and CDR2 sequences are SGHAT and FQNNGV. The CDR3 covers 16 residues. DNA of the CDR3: TGTGCCAGCAGAGTACTAGCGGGGGGTTTCACAGATACGCAGTATTTT. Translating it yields CASRVLAGGFTDTQYF.

Here the CDR3 reads CASSYSWTGMLGYTF. The DNA for the CDR3 is TGTGCCAGCAGTTACTCGTGGACGGGGATGCTTGGCTACACCTTC. This chain uses TRBV6-5 with TRBJ1-2; no firm D call. The CDR3 extends over 15 amino acids. The V end was cut by 0 bases, the J end by 7 bases, with 15 bases between. Germline lookup yields CDR1 MNHEY and CDR2 SVGAGI.

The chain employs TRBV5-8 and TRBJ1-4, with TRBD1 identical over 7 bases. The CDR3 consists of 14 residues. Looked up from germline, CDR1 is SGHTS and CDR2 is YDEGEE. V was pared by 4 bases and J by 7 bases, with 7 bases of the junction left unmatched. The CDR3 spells CASSQGDRGEKLFF. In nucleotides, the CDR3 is TGTGCCAGCAGCCAGGGGGACAGAGGTGAAAAACTGTTTTTT.

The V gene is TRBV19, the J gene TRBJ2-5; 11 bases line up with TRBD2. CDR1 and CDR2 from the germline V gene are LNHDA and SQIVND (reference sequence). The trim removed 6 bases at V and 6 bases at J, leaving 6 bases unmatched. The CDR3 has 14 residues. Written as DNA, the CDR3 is TGTGCCAGTAGATTAACTAGCGGGAGAAAGACCCAGTACTTC. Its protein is CASRLTSGRKTQYF.

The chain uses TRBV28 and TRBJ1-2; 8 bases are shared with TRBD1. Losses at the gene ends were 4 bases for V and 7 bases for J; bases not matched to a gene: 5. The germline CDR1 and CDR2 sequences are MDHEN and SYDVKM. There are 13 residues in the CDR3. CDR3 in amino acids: CASSSDRDLGYTF. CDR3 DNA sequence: TGTGCCAGCAGTTCGGACAGGGATCTTGGCTACACCTTC.

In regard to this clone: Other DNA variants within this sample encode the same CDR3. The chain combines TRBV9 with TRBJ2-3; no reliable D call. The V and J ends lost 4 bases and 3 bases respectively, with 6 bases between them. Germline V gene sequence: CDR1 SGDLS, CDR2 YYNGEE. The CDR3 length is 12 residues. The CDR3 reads CASSPGTDTQYF. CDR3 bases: TGTGCCAGCAGCCCTGGGACAGATACGCAGTATTTT.

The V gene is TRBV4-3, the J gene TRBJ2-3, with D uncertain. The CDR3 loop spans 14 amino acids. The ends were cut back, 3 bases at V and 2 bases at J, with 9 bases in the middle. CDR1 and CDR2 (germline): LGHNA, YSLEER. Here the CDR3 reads CASSHSGPTDTQYF. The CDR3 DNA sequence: TGCGCCAGCAGCCATAGTGGCCCCACAGATACGCAGTATTTT.

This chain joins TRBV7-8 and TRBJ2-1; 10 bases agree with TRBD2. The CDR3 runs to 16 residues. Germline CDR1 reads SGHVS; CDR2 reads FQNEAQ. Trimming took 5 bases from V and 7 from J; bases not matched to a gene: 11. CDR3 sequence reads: CASSALGLAIRNEQFF. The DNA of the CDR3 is TGTGCCAGCAGCGCACTGGGACTAGCGATCAGGAATGAGCAGTTCTTC.

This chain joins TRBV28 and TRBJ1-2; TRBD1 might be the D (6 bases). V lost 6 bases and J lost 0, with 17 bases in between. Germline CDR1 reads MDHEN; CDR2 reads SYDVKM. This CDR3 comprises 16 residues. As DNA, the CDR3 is TGTGCCAGCAGCCCCGACTTAGGGGGGACTAACTATGGCTACACCTTC. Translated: CASSPDLGGTNYGYTF.

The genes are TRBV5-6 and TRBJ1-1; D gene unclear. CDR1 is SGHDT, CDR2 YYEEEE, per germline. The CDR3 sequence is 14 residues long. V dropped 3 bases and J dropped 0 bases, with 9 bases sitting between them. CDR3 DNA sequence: TGTGCCAGCAGCTACCCTTTTATGAACACTGAAGCTTTCTTT. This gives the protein CASSYPFMNTEAFF.

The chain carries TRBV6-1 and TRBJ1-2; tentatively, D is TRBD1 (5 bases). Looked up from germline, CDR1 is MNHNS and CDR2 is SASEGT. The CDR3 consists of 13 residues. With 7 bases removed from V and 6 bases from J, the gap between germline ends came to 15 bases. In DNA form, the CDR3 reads TGTGCCAGCATCAAACAACCAGGGAATGGCTACACCTTC. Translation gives CASIKQPGNGYTF.

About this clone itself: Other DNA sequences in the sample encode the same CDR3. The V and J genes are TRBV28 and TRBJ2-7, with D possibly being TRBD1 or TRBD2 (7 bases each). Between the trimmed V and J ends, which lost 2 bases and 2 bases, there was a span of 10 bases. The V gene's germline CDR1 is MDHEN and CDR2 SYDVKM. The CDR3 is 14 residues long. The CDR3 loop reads CASSLAGGAYEQYF. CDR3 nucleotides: TGTGCCAGCAGTTTAGCAGGGGGGGCCTACGAGCAGTACTTC.

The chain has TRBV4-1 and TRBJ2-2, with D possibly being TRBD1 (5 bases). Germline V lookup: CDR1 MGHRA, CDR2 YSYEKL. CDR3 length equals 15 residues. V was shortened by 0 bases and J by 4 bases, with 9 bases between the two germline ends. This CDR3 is CASSQDGRATGELFF. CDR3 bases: TGCGCCAGCAGCCAAGACGGCAGGGCCACCGGGGAGCTGTTTTTT.

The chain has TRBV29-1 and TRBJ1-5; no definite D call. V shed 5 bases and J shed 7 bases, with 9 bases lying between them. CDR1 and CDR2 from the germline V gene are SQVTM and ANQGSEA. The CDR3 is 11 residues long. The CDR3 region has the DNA TGCAGCGTTCGACGTGAGCAGCCCCAGCATTTT. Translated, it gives CSVRREQPQHF.

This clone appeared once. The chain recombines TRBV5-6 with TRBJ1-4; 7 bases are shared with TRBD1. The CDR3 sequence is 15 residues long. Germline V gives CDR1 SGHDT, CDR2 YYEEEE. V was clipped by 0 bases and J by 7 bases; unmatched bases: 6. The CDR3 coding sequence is TGTGCCAGCAGCTTGGCCGGGACAGTGGGTGAAAAACTGTTTTTT. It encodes CASSLAGTVGEKLFF.

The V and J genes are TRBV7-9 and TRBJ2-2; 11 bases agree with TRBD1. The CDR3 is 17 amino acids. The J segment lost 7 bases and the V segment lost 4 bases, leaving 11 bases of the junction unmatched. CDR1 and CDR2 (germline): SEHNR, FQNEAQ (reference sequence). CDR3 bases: TGTGCCAGCAGCTCGCTTCCCTGGGGACAGGGGGGCGGGGAGCTGTTTTTT. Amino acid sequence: CASSSLPWGQGGGELFF.

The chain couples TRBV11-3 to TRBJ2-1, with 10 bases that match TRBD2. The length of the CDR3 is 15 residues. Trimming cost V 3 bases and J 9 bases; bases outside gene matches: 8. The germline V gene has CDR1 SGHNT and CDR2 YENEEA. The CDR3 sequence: CASSFTSGTRVEQFF. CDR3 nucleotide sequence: TGTGCCAGCAGCTTCACTAGCGGGACAAGGGTTGAGCAGTTCTTC. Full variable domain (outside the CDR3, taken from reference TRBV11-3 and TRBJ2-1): EAGVVQSPRYKIIEKKQPVAFWCNPISGHNTLYWYLQNLGQGPELLIRYENEEAVDDSQLPKDRFSAERLKGVDSTLKIQPAELGDSAVYLCASSFTSGTRVEQFFGPGTRLTVL.

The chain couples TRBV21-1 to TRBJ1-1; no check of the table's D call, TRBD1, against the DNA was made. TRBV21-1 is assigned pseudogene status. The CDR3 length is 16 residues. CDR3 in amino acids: CASIPLEDSLNTEAFF. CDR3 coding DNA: TGTGCCAGCATCCCTTTGGAGGACAGCTTGAACACTGAAGCTTTCTTT.

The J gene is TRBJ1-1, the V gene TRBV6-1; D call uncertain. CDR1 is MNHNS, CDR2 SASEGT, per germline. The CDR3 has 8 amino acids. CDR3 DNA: TGTGGGACCACTGAAGCTTTCTTT. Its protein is CGTTEAFF.

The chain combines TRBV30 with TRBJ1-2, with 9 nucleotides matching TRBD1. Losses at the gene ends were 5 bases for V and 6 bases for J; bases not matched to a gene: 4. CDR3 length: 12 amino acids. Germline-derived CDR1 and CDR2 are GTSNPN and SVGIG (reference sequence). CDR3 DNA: TGTGCCTGGCAGGGACAGGGTAATGGCTACACCTTC. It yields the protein CAWQGQGNGYTF.

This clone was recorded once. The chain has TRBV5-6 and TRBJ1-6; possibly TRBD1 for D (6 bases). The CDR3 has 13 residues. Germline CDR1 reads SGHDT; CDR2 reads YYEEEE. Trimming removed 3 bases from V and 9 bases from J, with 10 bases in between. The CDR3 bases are TGTGCCAGCAGCTCTACAGGGAGTTCACCCCTCCACTTT. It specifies CASSSTGSSPLHF.

In DNA form, the CDR3 reads TGTGCCAGCAGTTTGAGCTACAGGGGAACCGGGGAGCTGTTTTTT. Translation: CASSLSYRGTGELFF. The chain links TRBV28 to TRBJ2-2, with 7 bases aligning to TRBD1. Germline trimming cut 3 bases from V and 5 bases from J; bases unmatched to any gene: 6. CDR3 length equals 15 residues. Germline V gives CDR1 MDHEN, CDR2 SYDVKM. Full variable domain (remainder filled in from reference TRBV28 and TRBJ2-2): DVKVTQSSRYLVKRTGEKVFLECVQDMDHENMFWYRQDPGLGLRLIYFSYDVKMKEKGDIPEGYSVSREKKERFSLILESASTNQTSMYLCASSLSYRGTGELFFGEGSRLTVL.

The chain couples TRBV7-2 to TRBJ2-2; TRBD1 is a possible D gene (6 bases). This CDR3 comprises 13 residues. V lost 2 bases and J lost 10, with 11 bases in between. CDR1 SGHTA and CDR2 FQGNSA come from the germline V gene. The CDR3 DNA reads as TGTGCCAGCAGCTTACCAGGGGTTCAGGAGCTGTTTTTT. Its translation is CASSLPGVQELFF.